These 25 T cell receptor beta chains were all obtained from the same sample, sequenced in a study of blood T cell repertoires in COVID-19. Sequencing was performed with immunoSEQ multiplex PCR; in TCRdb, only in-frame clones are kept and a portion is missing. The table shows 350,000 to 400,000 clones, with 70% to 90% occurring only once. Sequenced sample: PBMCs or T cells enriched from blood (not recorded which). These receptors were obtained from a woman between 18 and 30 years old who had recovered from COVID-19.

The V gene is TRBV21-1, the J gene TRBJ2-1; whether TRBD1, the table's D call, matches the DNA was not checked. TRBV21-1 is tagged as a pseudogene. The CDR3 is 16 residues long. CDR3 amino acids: CASSKPHNRGGDEQFF. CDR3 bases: TGTGCCAGCAGCAAACCCCACAACAGGGGCGGAGATGAGCAGTTCTTC.

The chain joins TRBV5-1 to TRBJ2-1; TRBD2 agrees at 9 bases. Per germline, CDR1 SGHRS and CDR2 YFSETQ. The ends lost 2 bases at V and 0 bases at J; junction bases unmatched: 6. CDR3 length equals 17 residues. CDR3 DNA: TGCGCCAGCAGCTTTAGGAGACTAGCGGCCTCCTACAATGAGCAGTTCTTC. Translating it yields CASSFRRLAASYNEQFF.

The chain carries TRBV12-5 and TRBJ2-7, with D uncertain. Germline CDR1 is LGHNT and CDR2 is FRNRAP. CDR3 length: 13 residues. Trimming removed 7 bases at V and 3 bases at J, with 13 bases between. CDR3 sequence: CASAFGELYEQYF. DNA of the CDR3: TGTGCTAGTGCTTTTGGAGAGCTCTACGAGCAGTACTTC. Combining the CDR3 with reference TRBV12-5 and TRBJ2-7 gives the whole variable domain DARVTQTPRHKVTEMGQEVTMRCQPILGHNTVFWYRQTMMQGLELLAYFRNRAPLDDSGMPKDRFSAEMPDATLATLKIQPSEPRDSAVYFCASAFGELYEQYFGPGTRLTVT.

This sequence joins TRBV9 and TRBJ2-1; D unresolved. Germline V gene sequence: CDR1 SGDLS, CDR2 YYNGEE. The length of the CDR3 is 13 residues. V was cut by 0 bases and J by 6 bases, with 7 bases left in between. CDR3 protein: CASSVGSINEQFF. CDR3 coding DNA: TGTGCCAGCAGCGTAGGTAGTATCAATGAGCAGTTCTTC.

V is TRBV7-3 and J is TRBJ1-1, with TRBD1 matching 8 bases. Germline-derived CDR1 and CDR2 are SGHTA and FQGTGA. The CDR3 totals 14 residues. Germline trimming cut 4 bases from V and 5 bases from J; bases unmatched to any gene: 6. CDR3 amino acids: CASSSDRVGTEAFF. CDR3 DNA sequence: TGTGCCAGCAGCTCGGACAGGGTTGGTACTGAAGCTTTCTTT. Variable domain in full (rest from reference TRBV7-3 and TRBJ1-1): GAGVSQTPSNKVTEKGKYVELRCDPISGHTALYWYRQSLGQGPEFLIYFQGTGAADDSGLPNDRFFAVRPEGSVSTLKIQRTERGDSAVYLCASSSDRVGTEAFFGQGTRLTVV.

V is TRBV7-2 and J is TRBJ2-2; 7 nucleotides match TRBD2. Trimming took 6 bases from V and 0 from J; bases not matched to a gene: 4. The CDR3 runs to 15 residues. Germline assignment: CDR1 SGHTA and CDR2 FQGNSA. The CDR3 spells CASSSGGPNTGELFF. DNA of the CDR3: TGTGCCAGCAGTTCGGGGGGACCGAACACCGGGGAGCTGTTTTTT. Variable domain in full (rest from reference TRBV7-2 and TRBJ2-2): GAGVSQSPSNKVTEKGKDVELRCDPISGHTALYWYRQSLGQGLEFLIYFQGNSAPDKSGLPSDRFSAERTGGSVSTLTIQRTQQEDSAVYLCASSSGGPNTGELFFGEGSRLTVL.

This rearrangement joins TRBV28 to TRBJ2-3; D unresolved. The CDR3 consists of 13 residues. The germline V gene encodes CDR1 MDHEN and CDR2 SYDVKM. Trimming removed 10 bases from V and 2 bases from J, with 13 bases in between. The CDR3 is CATDTLFTDTQYF. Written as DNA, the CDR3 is TGTGCCACTGATACTCTCTTCACAGATACGCAGTATTTT. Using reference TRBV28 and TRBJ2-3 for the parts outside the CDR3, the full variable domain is DVKVTQSSRYLVKRTGEKVFLECVQDMDHENMFWYRQDPGLGLRLIYFSYDVKMKEKGDIPEGYSVSREKKERFSLILESASTNQTSMYLCATDTLFTDTQYFGPGTRLTVL.

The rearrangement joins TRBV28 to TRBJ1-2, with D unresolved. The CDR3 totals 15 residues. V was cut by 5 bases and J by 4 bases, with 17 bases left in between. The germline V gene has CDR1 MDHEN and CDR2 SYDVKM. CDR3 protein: CASSREILGGYGYTF. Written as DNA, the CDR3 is TGTGCCAGCAGTCGCGAGATTTTGGGAGGCTATGGCTACACCTTC.

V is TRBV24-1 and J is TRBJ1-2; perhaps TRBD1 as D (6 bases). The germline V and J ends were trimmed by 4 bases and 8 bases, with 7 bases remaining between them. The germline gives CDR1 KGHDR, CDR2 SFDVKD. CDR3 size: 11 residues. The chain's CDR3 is CATSDGQGYTF. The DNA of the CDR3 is TGTGCCACCAGTGACGGACAGGGCTACACCTTC.

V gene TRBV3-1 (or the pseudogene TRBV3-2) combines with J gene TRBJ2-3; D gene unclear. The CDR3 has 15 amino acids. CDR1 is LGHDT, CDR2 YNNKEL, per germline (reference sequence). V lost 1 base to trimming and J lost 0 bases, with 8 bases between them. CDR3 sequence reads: CASSQGKLSTDTQYF. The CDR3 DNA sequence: TGTGCCAGCAGCCAAGGAAAGCTCAGCACAGATACGCAGTATTTT.

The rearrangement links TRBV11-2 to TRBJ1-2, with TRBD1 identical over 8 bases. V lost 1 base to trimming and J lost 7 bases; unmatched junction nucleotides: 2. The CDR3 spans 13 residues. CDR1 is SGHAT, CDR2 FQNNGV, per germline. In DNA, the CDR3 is TGTGCCAGCAGCTTAGCAGGGGGCACTGGCTACACCTTC. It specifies CASSLAGGTGYTF.

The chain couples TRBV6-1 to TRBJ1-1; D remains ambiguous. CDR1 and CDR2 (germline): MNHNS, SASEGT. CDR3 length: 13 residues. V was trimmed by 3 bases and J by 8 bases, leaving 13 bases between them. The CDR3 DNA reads TGTGCCAGCAGTGACCTCACACCAGGAGAAGCTTTCTTT. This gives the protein CASSDLTPGEAFF.

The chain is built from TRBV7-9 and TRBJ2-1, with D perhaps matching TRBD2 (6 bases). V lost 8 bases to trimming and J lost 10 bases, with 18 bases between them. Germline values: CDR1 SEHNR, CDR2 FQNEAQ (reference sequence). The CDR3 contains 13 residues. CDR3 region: CASDFDGAGEQFF. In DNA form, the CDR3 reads TGTGCCAGCGACTTCGACGGCGCGGGGGAGCAGTTCTTC.

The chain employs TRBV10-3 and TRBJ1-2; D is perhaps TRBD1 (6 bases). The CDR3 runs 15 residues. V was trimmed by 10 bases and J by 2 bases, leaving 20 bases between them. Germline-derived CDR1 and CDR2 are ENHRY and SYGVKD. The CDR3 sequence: CATKSQGSYNYGYTF. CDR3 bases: TGTGCCACCAAGTCCCAGGGGTCGTACAACTATGGCTACACCTTC.

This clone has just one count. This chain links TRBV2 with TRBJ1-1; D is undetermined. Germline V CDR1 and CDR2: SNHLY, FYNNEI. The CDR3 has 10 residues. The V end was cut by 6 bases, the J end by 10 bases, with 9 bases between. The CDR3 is CASRSAGAFF. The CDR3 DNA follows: TGTGCCAGCAGGTCCGCGGGAGCTTTCTTT.

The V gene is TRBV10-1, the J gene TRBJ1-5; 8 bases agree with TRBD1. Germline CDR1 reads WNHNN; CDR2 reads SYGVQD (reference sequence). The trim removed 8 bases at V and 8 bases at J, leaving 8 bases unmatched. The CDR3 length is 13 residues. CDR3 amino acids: CASLGTGGKPQHF. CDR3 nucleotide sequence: TGCGCCAGCTTGGGAACAGGGGGGAAGCCCCAGCATTTT.

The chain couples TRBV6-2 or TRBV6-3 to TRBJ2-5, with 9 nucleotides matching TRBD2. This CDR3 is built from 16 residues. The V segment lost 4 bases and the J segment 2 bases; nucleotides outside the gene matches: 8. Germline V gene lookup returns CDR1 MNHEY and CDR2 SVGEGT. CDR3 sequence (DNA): TGTGCCAGCAGTTTGGTAGCGGGGGCCCCACAAGAGACCCAGTACTTC. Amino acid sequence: CASSLVAGAPQETQYF.

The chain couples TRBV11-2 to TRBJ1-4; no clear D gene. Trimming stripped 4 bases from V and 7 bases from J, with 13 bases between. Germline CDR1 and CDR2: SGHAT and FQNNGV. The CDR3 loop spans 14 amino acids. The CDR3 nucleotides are TGTGCCAGCAGCTCGTCCGGGAGAATTGAAAAACTGTTTTTT. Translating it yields CASSSSGRIEKLFF.

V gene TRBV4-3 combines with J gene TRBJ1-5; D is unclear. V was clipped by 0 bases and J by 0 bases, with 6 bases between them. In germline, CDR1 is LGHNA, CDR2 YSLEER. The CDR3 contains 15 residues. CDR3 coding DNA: TGCGCCAGCAGCCAAGATTTCGGTAGCAATCAGCCCCAGCATTTT. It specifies CASSQDFGSNQPQHF.

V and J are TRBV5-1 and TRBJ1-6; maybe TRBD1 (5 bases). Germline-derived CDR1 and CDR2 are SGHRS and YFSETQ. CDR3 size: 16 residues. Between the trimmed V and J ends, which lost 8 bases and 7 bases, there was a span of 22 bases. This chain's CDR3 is CAREAGHSVMNSPLHF. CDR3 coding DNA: TGCGCCAGGGAGGCGGGGCATTCGGTAATGAATTCACCCCTCCACTTT.

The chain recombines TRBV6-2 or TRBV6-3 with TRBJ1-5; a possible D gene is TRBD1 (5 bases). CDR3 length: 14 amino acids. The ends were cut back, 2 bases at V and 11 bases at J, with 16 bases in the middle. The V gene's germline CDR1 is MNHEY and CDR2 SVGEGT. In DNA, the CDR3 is TGTGCCAGCAGTTACGGGGCACCCCCTGGGGCCCAGCATTTT. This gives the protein CASSYGAPPGAQHF.

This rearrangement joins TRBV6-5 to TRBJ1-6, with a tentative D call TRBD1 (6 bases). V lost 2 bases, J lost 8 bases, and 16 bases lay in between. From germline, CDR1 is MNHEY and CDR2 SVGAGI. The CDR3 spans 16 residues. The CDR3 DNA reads TGTGCCAGCAGTTACCGTCGGCAGGGGTCCGATTCACCCCTCCACTTT. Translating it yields CASSYRRQGSDSPLHF.

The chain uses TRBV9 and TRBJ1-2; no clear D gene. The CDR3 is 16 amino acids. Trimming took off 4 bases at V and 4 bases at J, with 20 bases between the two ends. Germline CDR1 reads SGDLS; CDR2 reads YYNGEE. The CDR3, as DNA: TGTGCCAGCAGCAGAGATGGTCCCCAAGCAACCTATGGCTACACCTTC. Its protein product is CASSRDGPQATYGYTF.

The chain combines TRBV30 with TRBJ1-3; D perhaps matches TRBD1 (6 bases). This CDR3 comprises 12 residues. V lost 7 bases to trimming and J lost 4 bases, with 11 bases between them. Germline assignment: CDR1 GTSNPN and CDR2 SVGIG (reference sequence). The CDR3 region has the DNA TGTGCCTTTCAGGGGACCGGAAACACCATATATTTT. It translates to CAFQGTGNTIYF.

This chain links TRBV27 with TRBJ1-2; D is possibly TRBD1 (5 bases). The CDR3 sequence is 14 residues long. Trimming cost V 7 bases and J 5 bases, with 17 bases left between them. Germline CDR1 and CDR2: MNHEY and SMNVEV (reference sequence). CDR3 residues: CASKQRGRVYGYTF. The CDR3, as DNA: TGTGCCAGCAAACAAAGGGGCAGGGTATATGGCTACACCTTC.